This is a list of T cell receptor beta chains from one sample in a study of response to subunit inactivated influenza vaccine. TCRdb passed the RT-PCR reads through MiXCR, listing each CDR3 protein once. Here the sample spans about 570,000 distinct CDR3 sequences, around 11% being singletons. The sample was also linked to a second study, of T cells expressing NK-cell markers.

The sequencing used PBMCs from blood, collected on the day of vaccination. All receptors derive from a man aged 45-65 years who received an inactivated influenza vaccine. CDR3s include the opening cysteine and the closing phenylalanine or tryptophan. The order of the fields is V gene, CDR3 length, J gene, clone size, D gene, CDR3 protein, CDR3 DNA. The D gene is left open where the match is weak. Not every row has a clone size; where given, it reads once, few, many or a size class.

V: TRBV28; length: 13; J: TRBJ2-1; size: .; D: .; CDR3: CASRGFENNEQFF; DNA: TGTGCCAGCAGGGGCTTTGAAAACAATGAGCAGTTCTTC
V: TRBV9; length: 12; J: TRBJ1-1; size: few; D: .; CDR3: CASSNGWSEAFF; DNA: TGTGCCAGCAGCAATGGGTGGTCTGAAGCTTTCTTT
V: TRBV30; length: 14; J: TRBJ2-5; size: .; D: .; CDR3: CAWSVLRLQETQYF; DNA: TGTGCCTGGAGTGTACTTAGACTCCAGGAGACCCAGTACTTC
V: TRBV5-1; length: 16; J: TRBJ2-3; size: many; D: TRBD2; CDR3: CASSLDGLAGPDTQYF; DNA: TGCGCCAGCAGCTTGGACGGACTAGCGGGGCCCGATACGCAGTATTTT
V: TRBV12-3/TRBV12-4; length: 12; J: TRBJ1-2; size: .; D: .; CDR3: CASSFRASPDAF; DNA: TGTGCCAGCAGTTTCAGGGCCAGCCCGGACGCCTTC
V: TRBV7-2; length: 14; J: TRBJ2-5; size: .; D: TRBD1; CDR3: CASRKGGGGETQYF; DNA: TGTGCCAGCAGGAAAGGGGGCGGCGGTGAGACCCAGTACTTC
V: TRBV4-1; length: 15; J: TRBJ2-2; size: .; D: .; CDR3: CASSPRGGGGGELFF; DNA: TGCGCCAGCAGCCCCCGAGGGGGGGGCGGCGGGGAGCTGTTTTTT
V: TRBV28; length: 13; J: TRBJ1-1; size: few; D: .; CDR3: CASSLSLRTEAFF; DNA: TGTGCCAGCAGTTTAAGTCTCCGGACTGAAGCTTTCTTT
V: TRBV6-1; length: 17; J: TRBJ1-5; size: many; D: .; CDR3: CASKDRGAQYSNQPQHF; DNA: TGTGCCAGCAAGGATCGGGGGGCACAATATAGCAATCAGCCCCAGCATTTT
V: TRBV9; length: 14; J: TRBJ2-1; size: few; D: .; CDR3: CASSVSVRVDEQFF; DNA: TGTGCCAGCAGCGTTTCTGTACGGGTTGATGAGCAGTTCTTC
V: TRBV20-1; length: 12; J: TRBJ2-7; size: .; D: .; CDR3: CSANRGLDEQYF; DNA: TGCAGTGCTAACAGAGGGTTGGACGAGCAGTACTTC
V: TRBV28; length: 13; J: TRBJ2-2; size: .; D: .; CDR3: CASSAGTTGELFF; DNA: TGTGCCAGCAGCGCCGGAACCACCGGGGAGCTGTTTTTT
V: TRBV5-1; length: 13; J: TRBJ2-5; size: many; D: .; CDR3: CASSLGWPETQYF; DNA: TGCGCCAGCAGCTTGGGGTGGCCAGAGACCCAGTACTTC
V: TRBV3-1; length: 13; J: TRBJ2-3; size: .; D: .; CDR3: CASSHYGTDTQYF; DNA: TGTGCCAGCAGCCACTACGGCACAGATACGCAGTATTTT
V: TRBV30; length: 13; J: TRBJ2-1; size: few; D: .; CDR3: CAWYMREYNEQFF; DNA: TGTGCCTGGTACATGAGGGAGTACAATGAGCAGTTCTTC
V: TRBV20-1; length: 14; J: TRBJ1-2; size: few; D: .; CDR3: CSARDFRANYGYTF; DNA: TGCAGTGCTAGAGATTTCCGGGCCAACTATGGCTACACCTTC
V: TRBV18; length: 14; J: TRBJ2-5; size: .; D: TRBD2; CDR3: CASSRPGLGETQYF; DNA: TGTGCCAGCTCACGCCCGGGACTAGGAGAGACCCAGTACTTC
V: TRBV12-3/TRBV12-4; length: 11; J: TRBJ1-4; size: many; D: .; CDR3: CASSLAEKLFF; DNA: TGTGCCAGCAGCCTCGCTGAAAAACTGTTTTTT
V: TRBV29-1; length: 13; J: TRBJ2-1; size: many; D: .; CDR3: CSGAGRSYNEQFF; DNA: TGCAGCGGAGCGGGTCGCTCCTACAATGAGCAGTTCTTC
V: TRBV18; length: 13; J: TRBJ2-1; size: .; D: .; CDR3: CASSATQVNEQFF; DNA: TGTGCCAGCTCAGCAACACAGGTAAATGAGCAGTTCTTC
V: TRBV12-3/TRBV12-4; length: 14; J: TRBJ1-2; size: .; D: .; CDR3: CASSMDSMVGGYTF; DNA: TGTGCCAGCAGCATGGACAGCATGGTCGGTGGCTACACCTTC
V: TRBV15; length: 13; J: TRBJ2-1; size: .; D: .; CDR3: CATATSSYNEQFF; DNA: TGTGCCACAGCCACGAGCTCCTACAATGAGCAGTTCTTC
V: TRBV12-3/TRBV12-4; length: 14; J: TRBJ2-7; size: many; D: TRBD1; CDR3: CASSFRDRGYEQYF; DNA: TGTGCCAGCAGTTTCAGGGACAGGGGCTACGAGCAGTACTTC
V: TRBV10-3; length: 19; J: TRBJ2-2; size: few; D: .; CDR3: CAISESGTWMASETGELFF; DNA: TGTGCCATCAGTGAGTCAGGGACCTGGATGGCGTCTGAGACCGGGGAGCTGTTTTTT
V: TRBV5-1; length: 15; J: TRBJ2-2; size: few; D: .; CDR3: CASSSNPRNTGELFF; DNA: TGCGCCAGCAGCTCGAACCCTCGGAACACCGGGGAGCTGTTTTTT
V: TRBV5-1; length: 16; J: TRBJ2-3; size: few; D: .; CDR3: CASSLSLGTPQGTQYF; DNA: TGCGCCAGCAGCTTGTCCCTTGGAACACCCCAGGGTACGCAGTATTTT